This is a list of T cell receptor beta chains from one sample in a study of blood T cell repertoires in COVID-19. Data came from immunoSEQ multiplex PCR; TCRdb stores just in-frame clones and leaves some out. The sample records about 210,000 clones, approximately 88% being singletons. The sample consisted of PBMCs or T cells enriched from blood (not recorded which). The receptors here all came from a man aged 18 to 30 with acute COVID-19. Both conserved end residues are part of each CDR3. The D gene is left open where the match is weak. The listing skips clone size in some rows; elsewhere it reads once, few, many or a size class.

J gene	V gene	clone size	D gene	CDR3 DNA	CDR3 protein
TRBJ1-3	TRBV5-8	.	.	TGTGCCAGCAGCTTAGTCGTCGGCTCTGGAAACACCATATATTTT	CASSLVVGSGNTIYF
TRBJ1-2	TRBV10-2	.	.	TGCGCCAGCAGTGAGTCAACAGGGAAAAACTATGGCTACACCTTC	CASSESTGKNYGYTF
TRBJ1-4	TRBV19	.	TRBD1	TGTGCCAGTACGCAGGCGGGACAGCATGAAAAACTGTTTTTT	CASTQAGQHEKLFF
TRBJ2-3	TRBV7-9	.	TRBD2	TGTGCCAGCACCCAGGGGGGACTAGCGGGAGGGCGAAGCACAGATACGCAGTATTTT	CASTQGGLAGGRSTDTQYF
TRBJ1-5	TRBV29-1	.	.	TGCAGCGTTGAAGAGGGAGGTCCGGGTCAGCCCCAGCATTTT	CSVEEGGPGQPQHF
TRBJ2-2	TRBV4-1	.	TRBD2	TGCGCCAGCAGCCAAGATCATCGGCTAGCGGGAACCACCGGGGAGCTGTTTTTT	CASSQDHRLAGTTGELFF
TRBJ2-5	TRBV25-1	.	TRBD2	TGTGCCAGCAGTCCCCGCGGGGGTTTAAAAGAGACCCAGTACTTC	CASSPRGGLKETQYF
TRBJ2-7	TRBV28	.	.	TGTGCCAGCACCTTACAGGGTTCCTACGAGCAGTACTTC	CASTLQGSYEQYF
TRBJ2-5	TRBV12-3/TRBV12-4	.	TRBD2	TGTGCCAGCACCCAAGCGGGGCGCCGGACCCAGTACTTC	CASTQAGRRTQYF
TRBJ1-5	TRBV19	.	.	TGTGCCAGTATTGGGGGAGGACAGCCCCAGCATTTT	CASIGGGQPQHF
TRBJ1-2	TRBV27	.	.	TGTGCCAGCAGTTTGAGCTCTAACTATGGCTACACCTTC	CASSLSSNYGYTF
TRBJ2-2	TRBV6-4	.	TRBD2	TGTGCCAGCAGTGACTCGGGACTAGCGGGGGAGAACACCGGGGAGCTGTTTTTT	CASSDSGLAGENTGELFF
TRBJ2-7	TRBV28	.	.	TGTGCCAGCAGTTTACCGGCGGGACGGTCCTACGAGCAGTACTTC	CASSLPAGRSYEQYF
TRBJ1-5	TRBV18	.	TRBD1	TGTGCCAGCTCACGGGGACAGGTATTAGATCAGCCCCAGCATTTT	CASSRGQVLDQPQHF
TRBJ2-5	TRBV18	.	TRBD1	TGTGCCAGCTCGTCGGGACAGGACATGGGGGAGACCCAGTACTTC	CASSSGQDMGETQYF
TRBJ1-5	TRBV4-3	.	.	TGCGCCAGCAGCCAAGAATTCGGACAGAGCAATCAGCCCCAGCATTTT	CASSQEFGQSNQPQHF
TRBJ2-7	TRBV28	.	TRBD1	TGTGCCAGCAGTCCCGGGACAGATATGTACGAGCAGTACTTC	CASSPGTDMYEQYF
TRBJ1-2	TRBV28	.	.	TGTGCCAGCAGTTTAATGGCAGGGAATAGGTATGGCTACACCTTC	CASSLMAGNRYGYTF
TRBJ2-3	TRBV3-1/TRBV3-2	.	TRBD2	TGTGCCAGCAGCCAAGCTATGGCACTAGCGGGGACAGATACGCAGTATTTT	CASSQAMALAGTDTQYF
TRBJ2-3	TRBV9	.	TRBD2	TGTGCCAGCAGCGCTGGCGGGAGTGGGATCACAGATACGCAGTATTTT	CASSAGGSGITDTQYF
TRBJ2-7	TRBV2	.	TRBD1	TGTGCCAGCAGTGAAGGACAGGGCATCTCCTACGAGCAGTACTTC	CASSEGQGISYEQYF
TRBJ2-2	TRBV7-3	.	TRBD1	TGTGCCAGCAGCCCAGGGGGTACCGGGGAGCTGTTTTTT	CASSPGGTGELFF
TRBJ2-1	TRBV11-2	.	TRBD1	TGTGCCAGCAGCTTAGGGACAGGGGAGCGAAATGAGCAGTTCTTC	CASSLGTGERNEQFF
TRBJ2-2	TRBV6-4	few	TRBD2	TGTGCCAGCAGTGAACTAGCGGGAACCGGGGAGCTGTTTTTT	CASSELAGTGELFF
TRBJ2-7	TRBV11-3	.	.	TGTGCCAGCAGCGGTGCCGGACAGCTCTCCTACGAGCAGTACTTC	CASSGAGQLSYEQYF
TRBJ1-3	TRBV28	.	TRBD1	TGTGCCAGCAGTCTCATGGGACAGGCTTACCGGGGAAACACCATATATTTT	CASSLMGQAYRGNTIYF
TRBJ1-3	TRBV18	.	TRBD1	TGTGCCAGCTCACCACCGGCGACAGGGGTAGGAAACACCATATATTTT	CASSPPATGVGNTIYF
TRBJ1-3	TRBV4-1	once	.	TGCGCCAGCAGCAGCGTCAGGGGTTCTGGAAACACCATATATTTT	CASSSVRGSGNTIYF
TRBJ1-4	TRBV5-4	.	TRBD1	TGTGCCAGCAGCTCCGGGGGACAGGGGGTTTCAGGTGAAAAACTGTTTTTT	CASSSGGQGVSGEKLFF
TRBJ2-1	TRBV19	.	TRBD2	TGTGCCAGTAGTCCGGGACTAGCGGGAGGGCCGGGCAATGAGCAGTTCTTC	CASSPGLAGGPGNEQFF
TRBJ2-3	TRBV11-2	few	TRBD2	TGTGCCAGCAGCCCTAGCGGGAGGGCACATACGCAGTATTTT	CASSPSGRAHTQYF
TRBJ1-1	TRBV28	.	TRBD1	TGTGCCAGCAGATCCGCCGCCCTAGGAGGTACAGGGGGGTGGGAAGCTTTCTTT	CASRSAALGGTGGWEAFF
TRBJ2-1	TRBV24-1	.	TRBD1	TGTGCCACCAGTGATCGCCGGGACAGGGCATCTGAGCAGTTCTTC	CATSDRRDRASEQFF
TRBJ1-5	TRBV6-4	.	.	TGTGCCAGCAGTGTACAACAGAATCAGCCCCAGCATTTT	CASSVQQNQPQHF
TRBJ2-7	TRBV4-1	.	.	TGCGCCAGCAGCCCAGATCTCTACGAGCAGTACTTC	CASSPDLYEQYF
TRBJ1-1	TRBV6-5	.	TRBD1	TGTGCCAGCAGTTACTCGATCGACAGGGGGAACACTGAAGCTTTCTTT	CASSYSIDRGNTEAFF
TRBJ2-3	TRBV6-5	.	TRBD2	TGTGCCAGCAGTTCCCGACTAGCGGTTAGCACAGATACGCAGTATTTT	CASSSRLAVSTDTQYF
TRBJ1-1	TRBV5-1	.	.	TGCGCCAGCAGCTTGGGGGCATTGAACACTGAAGCTTTCTTT	CASSLGALNTEAFF
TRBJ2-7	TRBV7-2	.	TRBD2	TGTGCCAGCAGCAGCGAAATAGCGGGAGGGCGGTACGAGCAGTACTTC	CASSSEIAGGRYEQYF
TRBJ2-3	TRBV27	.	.	TGTGCCAGCAGTCAGGGGTGGCCTAGCACAGATACGCAGTATTTT	CASSQGWPSTDTQYF
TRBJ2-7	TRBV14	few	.	TGTGCCAGCAGCCATCTGGCCGGGACACCTGATCACGAGCAGTACTTC	CASSHLAGTPDHEQYF
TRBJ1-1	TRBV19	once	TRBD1	TGTGCCAGTAGTACCACAGGGGCCAACACTGAAGCTTTCTTT	CASSTTGANTEAFF